The 6 T cell receptor beta chains below were found in one sample sequenced in a study of tumor and adjacent non-tumor tissue in lung cancer. This sample's RNA came from whole unsorted tissue. A modified ARM-PCR protocol with three rounds of nested PCR amplified TCRbeta. TCRdb independently ran MiXCR on the multiplex PCR reads; one entry per CDR3 protein. Counted here are 75,000 to 80,000 distinct CDR3 sequences, around 86% occurring once; the ten biggest clones make up roughly 14%. The sample taken for sequencing was lung tumor tissue. These receptors came from a woman in her forties or fifties with non-small cell lung cancer.

The rearrangement uses TRBV10-2 and TRBJ1-5, with a tentative D call TRBD1 (6 bases). This CDR3 spans 18 amino acids. Between the trimmed V and J ends, which lost 5 bases and 4 bases, there was a span of 24 bases. From germline, CDR1 is WSHSY and CDR2 SAAADI. The CDR3 DNA sequence: TGCGCCAGCAGTAATATACAGGGTCAAGTAGGTGCTAATCAGCCCCAGCATTTT. This translates into CASSNIQGQVGANQPQHF.

For this clonotype: Relative to the germline gene, one junction end is altered; a read error may explain this. V is TRBV20-1 and J is TRBJ2-1; D ambiguous. Germline CDR1 is DFQATT and CDR2 is SNEGSKA (reference sequence). This CDR3 contains 12 residues. The chain's CDR3 is CSVPMVNNEHSF. In DNA, the CDR3 is TGCAGTGTCCCTATGGTGAACAATGAGCATTCCTTC.

This clonotype has only one observation. One junction end disagrees with the germline gene, perhaps due to a read error. CDR3 sequence: CASNSVAGGSHDQYF. The CDR3 DNA sequence: TGTGCCAGCAATTCCGTAGCGGGAGGGTCCCACGATCAGTACTTC. The chain combines TRBV28 with TRBJ2-7, with TRBD2 matching over 11 bases. This CDR3 region has 15 residues. From germline, CDR1 is MDHEN and CDR2 SYDVKM.

The chain combines TRBV11-1 with TRBJ2-7, with TRBD2 identical over 7 bases. Trimming cost V 6 bases and J 0 bases; bases outside gene matches: 14. The CDR3 sequence is 17 residues long. The germline V gene has CDR1 SGHAT and CDR2 FQDESV (reference sequence). The CDR3 is CASSLFVQRENSYEQYF. The CDR3 DNA reads TGTGCCAGCAGTTTATTTGTCCAGCGGGAAAACTCCTACGAGCAGTACTTC.

As concerns this clonotype: A much bigger clone sits one base away, suggesting this may be a read error. The CDR3 protein is CASSPPRLARFQETQYF. CDR3 nucleotides: TGTGCCAGCAGTCCACCTCGACTAGCGAGATTTCAAGAGACCCAGTACTTC. This chain uses TRBV28 with TRBJ2-5; 8 bases align to TRBD2. This CDR3 is 17 amino acids long. V lost 5 bases, J lost 2 bases, and 13 bases stayed unmatched. Germline lookup yields CDR1 MDHEN and CDR2 SYDVKM.

About this clonotype: One end of the junction is discordant with germline, which a read error may explain. The chain joins TRBV4-3 to TRBJ2-6; the D is unclear. The germline gives CDR1 LGHNA, CDR2 YSLEER. The CDR3 has 17 amino acids. DNA for the CDR3: TGCGCCAGCAACCAAGACGCAGGTTTACCTGGGGCCAACGTCCTGACTTTC. This codes for CASNQDAGLPGANVLTF.